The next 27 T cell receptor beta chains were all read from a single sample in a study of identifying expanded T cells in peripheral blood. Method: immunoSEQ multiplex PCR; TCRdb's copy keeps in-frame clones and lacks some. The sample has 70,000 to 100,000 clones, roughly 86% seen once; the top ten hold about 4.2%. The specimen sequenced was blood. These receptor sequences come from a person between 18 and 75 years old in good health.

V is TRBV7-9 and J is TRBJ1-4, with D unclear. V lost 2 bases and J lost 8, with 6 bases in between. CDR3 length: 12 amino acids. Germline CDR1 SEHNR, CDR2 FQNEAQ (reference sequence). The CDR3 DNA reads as TGTGCCAGCAGCTTAAATACCGAAAAACTGTTTTTT. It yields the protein CASSLNTEKLFF.

CDR3 sequence: CASSSQGAGNTEAFF. The DNA for the CDR3 is TGTGCCAGTAGCTCCCAGGGAGCAGGCAACACTGAAGCTTTCTTT. The chain is built from TRBV19 and TRBJ1-1, with D tentatively TRBD1 (5 bases). The V gene lost 6 bases and the J gene lost 2 bases, with 16 bases spanning the gap. This CDR3 contains 15 residues. The germline V gene has CDR1 LNHDA and CDR2 SQIVND (reference sequence).

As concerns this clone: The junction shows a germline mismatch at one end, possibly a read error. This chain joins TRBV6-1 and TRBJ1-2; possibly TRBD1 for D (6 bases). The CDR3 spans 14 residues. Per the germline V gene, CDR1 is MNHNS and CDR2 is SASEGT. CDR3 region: CASSEDRMGSGYTF. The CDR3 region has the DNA TGTGCCAGCAGCGAAGACAGGATGGGAAGCGGCTACACCTTC.

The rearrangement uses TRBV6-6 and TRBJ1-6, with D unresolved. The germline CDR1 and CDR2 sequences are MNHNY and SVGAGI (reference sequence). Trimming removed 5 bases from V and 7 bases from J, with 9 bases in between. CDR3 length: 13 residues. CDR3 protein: CASSRTENSPLHF. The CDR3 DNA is TGTGCCAGCAGTCGGACGGAAAATTCACCCCTCCACTTT.

The CDR3 DNA follows: TGTGCCAGCAGCTACCAGGGGACATTCAGGGACGAGCAGTACTTC. It specifies CASSYQGTFRDEQYF. This sequence joins TRBV6-5 and TRBJ2-7; a possible D gene is TRBD1 (6 bases). This CDR3 comprises 15 residues. Germline V gives CDR1 MNHEY, CDR2 SVGAGI. V lost 6 bases and J lost 5, with 20 bases in between.

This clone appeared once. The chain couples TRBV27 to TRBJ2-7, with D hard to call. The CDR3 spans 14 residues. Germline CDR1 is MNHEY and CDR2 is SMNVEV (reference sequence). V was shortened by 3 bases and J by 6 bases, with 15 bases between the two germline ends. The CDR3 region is CASSFDGYSGEQYF. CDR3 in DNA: TGTGCCAGCAGTTTCGACGGCTACTCCGGCGAGCAGTACTTC.

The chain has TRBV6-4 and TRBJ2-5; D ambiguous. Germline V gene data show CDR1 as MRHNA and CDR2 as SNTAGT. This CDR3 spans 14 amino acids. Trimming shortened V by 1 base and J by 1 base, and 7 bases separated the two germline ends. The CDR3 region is CASSDWTVQETQYF. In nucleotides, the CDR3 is TGTGCCAGCAGTGACTGGACGGTCCAAGAGACCCAGTACTTC.

The CDR3 DNA reads TGCGCCAGCAGGACTTCCCCGGGGGCCACCGGGGAGCTGTTTTTT. Its protein product is CASRTSPGATGELFF. The chain links TRBV4-1 to TRBJ2-2; D possibly matches TRBD1 or TRBD2 (6 bases each). Germline loops: CDR1 MGHRA, CDR2 YSYEKL. CDR3 length equals 15 residues. V was pared by 6 bases and J by 4 bases, with 15 bases between.

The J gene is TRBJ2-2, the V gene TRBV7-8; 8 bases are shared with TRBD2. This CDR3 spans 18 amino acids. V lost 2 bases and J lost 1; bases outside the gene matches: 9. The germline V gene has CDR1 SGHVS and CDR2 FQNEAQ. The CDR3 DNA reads TGTGCCAGCAGCTTATTTGCGGCGGCGGGAGGGAACACCGGGGAGCTGTTTTTT. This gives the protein CASSLFAAAGGNTGELFF.

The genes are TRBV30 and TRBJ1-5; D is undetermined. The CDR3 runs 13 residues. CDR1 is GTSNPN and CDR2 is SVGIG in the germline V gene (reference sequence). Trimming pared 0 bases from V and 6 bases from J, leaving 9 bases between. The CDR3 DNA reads TGTGCCTGGAGTGTAGATAAGGCTCAGCCCCAGCATTTT. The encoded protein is CAWSVDKAQPQHF.

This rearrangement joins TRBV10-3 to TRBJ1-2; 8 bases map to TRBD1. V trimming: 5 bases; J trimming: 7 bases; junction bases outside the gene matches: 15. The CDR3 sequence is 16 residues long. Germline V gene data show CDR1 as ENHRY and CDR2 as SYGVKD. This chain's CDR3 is CAISNIEPGQESGYTF. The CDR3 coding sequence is TGTGCCATCAGTAATATTGAACCGGGACAGGAATCTGGCTACACCTTC.

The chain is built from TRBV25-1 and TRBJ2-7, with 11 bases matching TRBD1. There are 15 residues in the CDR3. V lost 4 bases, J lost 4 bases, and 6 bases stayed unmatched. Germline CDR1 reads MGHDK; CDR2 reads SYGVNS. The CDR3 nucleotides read TGTGCCAGCAGTGGGCGGGACAGGGGGGATTACGAGCAGTACTTC. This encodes CASSGRDRGDYEQYF.

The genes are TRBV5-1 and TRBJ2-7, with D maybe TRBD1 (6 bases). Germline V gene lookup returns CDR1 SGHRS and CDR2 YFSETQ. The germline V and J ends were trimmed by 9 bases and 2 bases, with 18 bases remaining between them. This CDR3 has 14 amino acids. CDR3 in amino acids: CATPGAWTAYEQYF. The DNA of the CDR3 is TGCGCCACCCCTGGGGCTTGGACAGCCTACGAGCAGTACTTC.

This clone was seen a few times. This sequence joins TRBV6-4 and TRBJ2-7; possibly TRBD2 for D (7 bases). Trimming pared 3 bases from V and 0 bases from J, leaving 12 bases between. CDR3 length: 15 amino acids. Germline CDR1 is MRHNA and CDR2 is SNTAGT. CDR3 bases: TGTGCCAGCAGTGAAGGGGGGGACGGCTCCTACGAGCAGTACTTC. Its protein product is CASSEGGDGSYEQYF.

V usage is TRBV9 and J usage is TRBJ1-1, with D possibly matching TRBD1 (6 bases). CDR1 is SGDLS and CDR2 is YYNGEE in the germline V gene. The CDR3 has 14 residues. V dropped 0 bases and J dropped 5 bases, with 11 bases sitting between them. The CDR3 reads CASSVGGQMTEAFF. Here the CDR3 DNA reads TGTGCCAGCAGCGTAGGGGGGCAGATGACTGAAGCTTTCTTT.

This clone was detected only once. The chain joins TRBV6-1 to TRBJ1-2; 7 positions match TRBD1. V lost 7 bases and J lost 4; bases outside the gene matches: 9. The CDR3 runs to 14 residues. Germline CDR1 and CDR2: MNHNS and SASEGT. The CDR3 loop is CASKPTGSSYGYTF. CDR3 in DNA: TGTGCCAGCAAGCCGACAGGGAGTAGCTATGGCTACACCTTC.

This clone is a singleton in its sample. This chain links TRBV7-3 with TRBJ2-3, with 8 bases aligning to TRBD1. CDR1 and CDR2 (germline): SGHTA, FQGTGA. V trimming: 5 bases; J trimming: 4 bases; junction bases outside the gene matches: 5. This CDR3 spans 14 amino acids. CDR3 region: CASSKRTGPDTQYF. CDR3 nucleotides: TGTGCCAGCAGCAAACGGACAGGGCCAGATACGCAGTATTTT.

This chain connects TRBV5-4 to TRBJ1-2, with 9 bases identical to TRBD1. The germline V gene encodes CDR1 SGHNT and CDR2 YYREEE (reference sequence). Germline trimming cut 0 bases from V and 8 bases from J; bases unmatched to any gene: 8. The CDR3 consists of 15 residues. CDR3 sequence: CASSLERTGVYGYTF. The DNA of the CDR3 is TGTGCCAGCAGCTTGGAAAGGACAGGGGTGTACGGCTACACCTTC.

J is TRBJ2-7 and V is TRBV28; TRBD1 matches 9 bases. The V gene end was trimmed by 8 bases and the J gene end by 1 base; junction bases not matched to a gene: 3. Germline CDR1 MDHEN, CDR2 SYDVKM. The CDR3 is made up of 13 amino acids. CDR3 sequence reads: CASLTGGSYEQYF. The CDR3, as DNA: TGTGCCAGCCTGACAGGGGGGTCCTACGAGCAGTACTTC. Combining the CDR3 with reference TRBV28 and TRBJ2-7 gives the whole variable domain DVKVTQSSRYLVKRTGEKVFLECVQDMDHENMFWYRQDPGLGLRLIYFSYDVKMKEKGDIPEGYSVSREKKERFSLILESASTNQTSMYLCASLTGGSYEQYFGPGTRLTVT.

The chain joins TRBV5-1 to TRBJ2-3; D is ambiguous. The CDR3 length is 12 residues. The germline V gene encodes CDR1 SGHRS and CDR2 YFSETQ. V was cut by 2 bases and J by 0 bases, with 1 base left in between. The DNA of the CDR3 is TGCGCCAGCAGCTTTAGCACAGATACGCAGTATTTT. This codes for CASSFSTDTQYF.

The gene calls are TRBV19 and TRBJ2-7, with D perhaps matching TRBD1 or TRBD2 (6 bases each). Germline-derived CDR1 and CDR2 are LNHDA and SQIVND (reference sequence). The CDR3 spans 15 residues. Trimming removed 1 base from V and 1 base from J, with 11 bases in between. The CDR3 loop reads CASSIGQGRSYEQYF. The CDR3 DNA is TGTGCCAGTAGTATAGGGCAGGGGAGGTCCTACGAGCAGTACTTC.

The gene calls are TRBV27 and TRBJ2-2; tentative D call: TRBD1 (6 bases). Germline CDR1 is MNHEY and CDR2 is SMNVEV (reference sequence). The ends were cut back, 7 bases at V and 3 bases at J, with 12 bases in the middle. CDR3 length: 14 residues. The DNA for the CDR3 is TGTGCCAGCATGGACAGATTGGACACCGGGGAGCTGTTTTTT. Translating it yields CASMDRLDTGELFF.

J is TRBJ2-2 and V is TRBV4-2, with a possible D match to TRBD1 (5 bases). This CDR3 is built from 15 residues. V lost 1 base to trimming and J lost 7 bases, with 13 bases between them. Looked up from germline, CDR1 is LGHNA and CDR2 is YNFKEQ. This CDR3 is CASSQGRAGYGELFF. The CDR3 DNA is TGTGCCAGCAGCCAAGGCAGGGCCGGTTACGGGGAGCTGTTTTTT.

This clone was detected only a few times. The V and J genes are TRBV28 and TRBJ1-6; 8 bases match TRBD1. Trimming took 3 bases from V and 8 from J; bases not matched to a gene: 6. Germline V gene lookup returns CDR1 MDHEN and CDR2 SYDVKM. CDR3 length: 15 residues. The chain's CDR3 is CASSFVDRVYSPLHF. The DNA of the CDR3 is TGTGCCAGCAGTTTCGTGGACAGGGTATATTCACCCCTCCACTTT.

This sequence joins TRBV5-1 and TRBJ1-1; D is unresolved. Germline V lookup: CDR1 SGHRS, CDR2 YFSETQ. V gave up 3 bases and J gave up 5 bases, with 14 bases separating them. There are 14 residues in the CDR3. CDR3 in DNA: TGCGCCAGCAGCTCGCGCGAGGTAGGGACTGAAGCTTTCTTT. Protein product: CASSSREVGTEAFF.

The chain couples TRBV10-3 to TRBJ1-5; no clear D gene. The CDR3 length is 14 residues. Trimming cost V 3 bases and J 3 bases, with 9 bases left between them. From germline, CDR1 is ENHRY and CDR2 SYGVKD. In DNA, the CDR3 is TGTGCCATCAGTGATACGGCAGTCAATCAGCCCCAGCATTTT. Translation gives CAISDTAVNQPQHF.

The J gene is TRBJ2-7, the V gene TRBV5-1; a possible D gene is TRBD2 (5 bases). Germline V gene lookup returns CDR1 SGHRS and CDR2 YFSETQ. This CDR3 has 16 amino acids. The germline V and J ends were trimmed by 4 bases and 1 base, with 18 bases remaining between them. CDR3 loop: CASSPVLGGRSYEQYF. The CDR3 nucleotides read TGCGCCAGCAGCCCCGTCTTAGGAGGCCGTTCCTACGAGCAGTACTTC.